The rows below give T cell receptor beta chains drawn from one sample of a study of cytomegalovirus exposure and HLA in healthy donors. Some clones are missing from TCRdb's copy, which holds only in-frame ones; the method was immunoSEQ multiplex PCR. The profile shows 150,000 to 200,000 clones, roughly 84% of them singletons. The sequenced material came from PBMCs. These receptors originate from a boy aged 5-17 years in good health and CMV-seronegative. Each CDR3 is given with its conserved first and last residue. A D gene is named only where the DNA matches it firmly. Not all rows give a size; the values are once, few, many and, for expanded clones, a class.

CDR3 DNA: TGTGCCAGCAGGCCGACGGGATCCTACGAGCAGTACTTC; CDR3 protein: CASRPTGSYEQYF; clone size: -; V gene: TRBV7-2; D gene: -; J gene: TRBJ2-7
CDR3 DNA: TGTGCCAGCAGTCCACCTACTGGGAGCAGTGAAGCTTTCTTT; CDR3 protein: CASSPPTGSSEAFF; clone size: -; V gene: TRBV27; D gene: -; J gene: TRBJ1-1
CDR3 DNA: TGTGCCAGCAGCTTAGAGTCGAGTTGGGAGACCCAGTACTTC; CDR3 protein: CASSLESSWETQYF; clone size: -; V gene: TRBV7-2; D gene: -; J gene: TRBJ2-5
CDR3 DNA: TGTGCTAGTGGTTTCCCCCCGGGACAGATTATCTTT; CDR3 protein: CASGFPPGQIIF; clone size: -; V gene: TRBV12-5; D gene: TRBD1; J gene: TRBJ1-1
CDR3 DNA: TGCGCCAGCAGCTTGGTTGGCAGGTCCGGTAGGAACGAGCAGTACTTC; CDR3 protein: CASSLVGRSGRNEQYF; clone size: -; V gene: TRBV5-1; D gene: -; J gene: TRBJ2-7
CDR3 DNA: TGTGCCAGCAGCTCCATAACGACAGGGTCCTACAATGAGCAGTTCTTC; CDR3 protein: CASSSITTGSYNEQFF; clone size: once; V gene: TRBV11-3; D gene: TRBD1; J gene: TRBJ2-1
CDR3 DNA: TGTGCCTGGGGAGGAGGGACAGGGGGACCCCAGTACTTC; CDR3 protein: CAWGGGTGGPQYF; clone size: -; V gene: TRBV30; D gene: TRBD1; J gene: TRBJ2-5
CDR3 DNA: TGTGCCAGCAGCTTAGAATGGGCGAGCAATCAGCCCCAGCATTTT; CDR3 protein: CASSLEWASNQPQHF; clone size: -; V gene: TRBV7-2; D gene: -; J gene: TRBJ1-5
CDR3 DNA: TGTGCCAGCAGTTGGATCACCGGGACTAGCGCCCTCGCCTCCTACAATGAGCAGTTCTTC; CDR3 protein: CASSWITGTSALASYNEQFF; clone size: -; V gene: TRBV2; D gene: TRBD2; J gene: TRBJ2-1
CDR3 DNA: TGTGCCAGCAGTTATAGGGACAGGGGTTACGCGCAGTACTTC; CDR3 protein: CASSYRDRGYAQYF; clone size: -; V gene: TRBV6-5; D gene: TRBD1; J gene: TRBJ2-7
CDR3 DNA: TGTGCCAGCACGGGGACAGCAACGTACGAGCAGTACTTC; CDR3 protein: CASTGTATYEQYF; clone size: few; V gene: TRBV25-1; D gene: TRBD1; J gene: TRBJ2-7
CDR3 DNA: TGTGCCAGCAGCTTACTCCCGACTCTAGCTCAGAACACCGGGGAGCTGTTTTTT; CDR3 protein: CASSLLPTLAQNTGELFF; clone size: -; V gene: TRBV13; D gene: -; J gene: TRBJ2-2
CDR3 DNA: TGTGCCAGCAACCAACCGGGACTAGCGGGAGCAGATACGCAGTATTTT; CDR3 protein: CASNQPGLAGADTQYF; clone size: -; V gene: TRBV25-1; D gene: TRBD2; J gene: TRBJ2-3
CDR3 DNA: TGTGCCAGCAGTGAACGGACAGCCCTCCAAGAGACCCAGTACTTC; CDR3 protein: CASSERTALQETQYF; clone size: -; V gene: TRBV2; D gene: -; J gene: TRBJ2-5
CDR3 DNA: TGTGCCAGCTCACCTCTGGACAACTCCTACGAGCAGTACTTC; CDR3 protein: CASSPLDNSYEQYF; clone size: -; V gene: TRBV18; D gene: -; J gene: TRBJ2-7
CDR3 DNA: TGTGCCAGCAGCTTATGGCAGGGAAGCTCACCCCTCCACTTT; CDR3 protein: CASSLWQGSSPLHF; clone size: -; V gene: TRBV11-2; D gene: -; J gene: TRBJ1-6
CDR3 DNA: TGTGCCAGCAGCTGGACAGGAAGCAATCAGCCCCAGCATTTT; CDR3 protein: CASSWTGSNQPQHF; clone size: -; V gene: TRBV7-9; D gene: TRBD1; J gene: TRBJ1-5
CDR3 DNA: TGTGCCAGCAGCGTGACTCCATTGGCCGGGGAGCTGTTTTTT; CDR3 protein: CASSVTPLAGELFF; clone size: -; V gene: TRBV9; D gene: -; J gene: TRBJ2-2
CDR3 DNA: TGTGCCAGCAGTTTATACAGTTATAATTCACCCCTCCACTTT; CDR3 protein: CASSLYSYNSPLHF; clone size: -; V gene: TRBV27; D gene: -; J gene: TRBJ1-6
CDR3 DNA: TGTGCCAGCAGTTCCGGGGCACCCCTCCACTTT; CDR3 protein: CASSSGAPLHF; clone size: -; V gene: TRBV25-1; D gene: -; J gene: TRBJ1-6
CDR3 DNA: TGTGCCAGCAGCTTAGTCGTGGCGGGAGCTGGGGCCAACGTCCTGACTTTC; CDR3 protein: CASSLVVAGAGANVLTF; clone size: -; V gene: TRBV7-6; D gene: TRBD2; J gene: TRBJ2-6
CDR3 DNA: TGCAGCGTCGGAGCGGGAGCCTACAATGAGCAGTTCTTC; CDR3 protein: CSVGAGAYNEQFF; clone size: -; V gene: TRBV29-1; D gene: TRBD2; J gene: TRBJ2-1
CDR3 DNA: TGTGCCAGCAGCTTAGGTGCGACTGAAGCTTTCTTT; CDR3 protein: CASSLGATEAFF; clone size: -; V gene: TRBV7-2; D gene: -; J gene: TRBJ1-1
CDR3 DNA: TGTGCCAGCAGCGTGGGACAGGGGATTCAGCCCCAGCATTTT; CDR3 protein: CASSVGQGIQPQHF; clone size: -; V gene: TRBV7-8; D gene: TRBD1; J gene: TRBJ1-5
CDR3 DNA: TGCGCCAGCAGCGGACTAGCGGGAGCCGGGGAGCTGTTTTTT; CDR3 protein: CASSGLAGAGELFF; clone size: -; V gene: TRBV5-1; D gene: TRBD2; J gene: TRBJ2-2
CDR3 DNA: TGTGCCAGCAGCATCTCTATCACAGATACGCAGTATTTT; CDR3 protein: CASSISITDTQYF; clone size: -; V gene: TRBV9; D gene: -; J gene: TRBJ2-3
CDR3 DNA: TGTGCCAGCAGCTTGGGACTAGCGGGACTGTACAATGAGCAGTTCTTC; CDR3 protein: CASSLGLAGLYNEQFF; clone size: -; V gene: TRBV11-2; D gene: TRBD2; J gene: TRBJ2-1
CDR3 DNA: TGTGCCAGCAGCCTCTCGGGGGAGAGTTACGAGCAGTACTTC; CDR3 protein: CASSLSGESYEQYF; clone size: -; V gene: TRBV2; D gene: -; J gene: TRBJ2-7
CDR3 DNA: TGTGCCAGCAGCCCATCGACAGGGTTCGGCACTGAAGCTTTCTTT; CDR3 protein: CASSPSTGFGTEAFF; clone size: -; V gene: TRBV7-8; D gene: TRBD1; J gene: TRBJ1-1
CDR3 DNA: TGTGCCAGCAGCGTAGGGAGCGTGATAGATGGCTACACCTTC; CDR3 protein: CASSVGSVIDGYTF; clone size: -; V gene: TRBV9; D gene: -; J gene: TRBJ1-2
CDR3 DNA: TGTGCCAGCAGCTTTGCGGGAGGTCTGCGCGAGCAGTACTTC; CDR3 protein: CASSFAGGLREQYF; clone size: -; V gene: TRBV7-2; D gene: TRBD2; J gene: TRBJ2-7
CDR3 DNA: TGTGCCAGCAGCCAGGGGGTTCCTCCGACCGGGGAGCTGTTTTTT; CDR3 protein: CASSQGVPPTGELFF; clone size: once; V gene: TRBV6-6; D gene: TRBD1; J gene: TRBJ2-2
CDR3 DNA: TGTGCCAGCAGCCGCGGGAATACTGAAGCTTTCTTT; CDR3 protein: CASSRGNTEAFF; clone size: few; V gene: TRBV7-9; D gene: -; J gene: TRBJ1-1
CDR3 DNA: TGTGCCAGCAAGGGTCTGGGGGACTTCCGCACTGAAGCTTTCTTT; CDR3 protein: CASKGLGDFRTEAFF; clone size: -; V gene: TRBV6-5; D gene: -; J gene: TRBJ1-1
CDR3 DNA: TGTGCCAGCAGCTTGGCCGGAGTGACTGAAGCTTTCTTT; CDR3 protein: CASSLAGVTEAFF; clone size: -; V gene: TRBV5-4; D gene: -; J gene: TRBJ1-1
CDR3 DNA: TGTGCCAGCAGCTTAGTCCGCGTGTTTGGGACAAAGAGCACAGATACGCAGTATTTT; CDR3 protein: CASSLVRVFGTKSTDTQYF; clone size: -; V gene: TRBV11-2; D gene: -; J gene: TRBJ2-3
CDR3 DNA: TGCGCCAGCCCCCCATTAGGGAGGGCCGACTATGGCTACACCTTC; CDR3 protein: CASPPLGRADYGYTF; clone size: -; V gene: TRBV5-1; D gene: -; J gene: TRBJ1-2
CDR3 DNA: TGTGCCAGCAGCGGACTAGCGGGGGGGAGCTCCTACAATGAGCAGTTCTTC; CDR3 protein: CASSGLAGGSSYNEQFF; clone size: -; V gene: TRBV9; D gene: TRBD2; J gene: TRBJ2-1
CDR3 DNA: TGCAGCGTTGCACAGTACAAATCCTACGAGCAGTACTTC; CDR3 protein: CSVAQYKSYEQYF; clone size: -; V gene: TRBV29-1; D gene: -; J gene: TRBJ2-7
CDR3 DNA: TGTGCCAGCAGACAGGGGAACACCGGGGAGCTGTTTTTT; CDR3 protein: CASRQGNTGELFF; clone size: -; V gene: TRBV7-9; D gene: -; J gene: TRBJ2-2
CDR3 DNA: TGCAGCGTTGAAAAGGGGCCCTACGAGCAGTACTTC; CDR3 protein: CSVEKGPYEQYF; clone size: -; V gene: TRBV29-1; D gene: -; J gene: TRBJ2-7
CDR3 DNA: TGTGCCAGCAGAGACCAGGCCTACGAGCAGTACTTC; CDR3 protein: CASRDQAYEQYF; clone size: once; V gene: TRBV6-5; D gene: -; J gene: TRBJ2-7
CDR3 DNA: TGTGCCAGCAGCCAGGGGCCCCTGAACACTGAAGCTTTCTTT; CDR3 protein: CASSQGPLNTEAFF; clone size: few; V gene: TRBV7-6; D gene: -; J gene: TRBJ1-1
CDR3 DNA: TGTGCCAGCAGTTCCGGGGAAGCGATGTATGAGCAGTTCTTC; CDR3 protein: CASSSGEAMYEQFF; clone size: -; V gene: TRBV27; D gene: -; J gene: TRBJ2-1
CDR3 DNA: TGTGCCTGGAGTGTACTGATCGAGCAGTACTTC; CDR3 protein: CAWSVLIEQYF; clone size: -; V gene: TRBV30; D gene: -; J gene: TRBJ2-7
CDR3 DNA: TGCGCCAGCAGCCAAGACGGACTAGCCTACGAGCAGTACTTC; CDR3 protein: CASSQDGLAYEQYF; clone size: -; V gene: TRBV4-3; D gene: TRBD2; J gene: TRBJ2-7
CDR3 DNA: TGTGCCAGCAGCTTAAACTCTTTGCGGCAGTTGGCTGAGCAGTTCTTC; CDR3 protein: CASSLNSLRQLAEQFF; clone size: few; V gene: TRBV5-6; D gene: -; J gene: TRBJ2-1
CDR3 DNA: TGTGCCAGCAGTGATACTAGGACAGTCCCCAACTATGGCTACACCTTC; CDR3 protein: CASSDTRTVPNYGYTF; clone size: -; V gene: TRBV6-1; D gene: -; J gene: TRBJ1-2
CDR3 DNA: TGTGCCAGCAGTGAATTACAGGGGCCCTACGAGCAGTACTTC; CDR3 protein: CASSELQGPYEQYF; clone size: -; V gene: TRBV2; D gene: TRBD1; J gene: TRBJ2-7